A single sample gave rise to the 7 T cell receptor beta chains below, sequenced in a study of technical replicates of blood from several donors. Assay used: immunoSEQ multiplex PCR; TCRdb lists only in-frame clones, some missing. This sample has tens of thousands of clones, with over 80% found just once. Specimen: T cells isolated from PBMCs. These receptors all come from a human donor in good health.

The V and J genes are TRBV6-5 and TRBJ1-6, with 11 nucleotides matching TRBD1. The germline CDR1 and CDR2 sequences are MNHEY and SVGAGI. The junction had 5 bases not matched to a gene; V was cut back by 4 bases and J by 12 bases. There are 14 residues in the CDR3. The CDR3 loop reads CASSWGQGGGPLHF. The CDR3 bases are TGTGCCAGCAGTTGGGGACAGGGGGGCGGACCCCTCCACTTT.

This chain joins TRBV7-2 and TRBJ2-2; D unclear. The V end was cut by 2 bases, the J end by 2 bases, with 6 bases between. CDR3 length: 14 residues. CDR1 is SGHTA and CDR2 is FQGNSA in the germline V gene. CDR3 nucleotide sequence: TGTGCCAGCAGCTTACTACGCAACACCGGGGAGCTGTTTTTT. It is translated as CASSLLRNTGELFF. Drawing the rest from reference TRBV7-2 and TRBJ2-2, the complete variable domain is GAGVSQSPSNKVTEKGKDVELRCDPISGHTALYWYRQSLGQGLEFLIYFQGNSAPDKSGLPSDRFSAERTGGSVSTLTIQRTQQEDSAVYLCASSLLRNTGELFFGEGSRLTVL.

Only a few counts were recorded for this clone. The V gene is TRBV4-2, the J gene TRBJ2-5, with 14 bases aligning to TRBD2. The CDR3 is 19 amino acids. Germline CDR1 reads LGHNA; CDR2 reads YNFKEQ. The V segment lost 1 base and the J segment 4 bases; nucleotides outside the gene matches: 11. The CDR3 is CASSQGDATSGRVGETQYF. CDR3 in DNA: TGTGCCAGCAGCCAAGGAGACGCGACTAGCGGGAGGGTTGGAGAGACCCAGTACTTC.

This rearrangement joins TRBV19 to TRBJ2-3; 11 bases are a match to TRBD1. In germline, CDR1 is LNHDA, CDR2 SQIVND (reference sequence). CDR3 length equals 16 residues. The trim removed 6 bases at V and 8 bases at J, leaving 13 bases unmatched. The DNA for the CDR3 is TGTGCCAGTAGCGAACACCGGGACAGGGGGTTGGGTACGCAGTATTTT. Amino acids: CASSEHRDRGLGTQYF.

The CDR3 DNA reads as TGTGCCAGCAGGGGAACAGGGGGCCTGAACGAGCAGTACTTC. Its translation: CASRGTGGLNEQYF. The genes are TRBV28 and TRBJ2-7, with TRBD1 matching 9 bases. V trimming: 6 bases; J trimming: 5 bases; junction bases outside the gene matches: 8. The CDR3 has 14 residues. Germline loops: CDR1 MDHEN, CDR2 SYDVKM. The variable domain in full, completed from reference TRBV28 and TRBJ2-7, reads DVKVTQSSRYLVKRTGEKVFLECVQDMDHENMFWYRQDPGLGLRLIYFSYDVKMKEKGDIPEGYSVSREKKERFSLILESASTNQTSMYLCASRGTGGLNEQYFGPGTRLTVT.

CDR3 coding DNA: TGTGCCAGCAGTGCGAGGACAGGGTTCACTCATCAGCCCCAGCATTTT. Protein sequence: CASSARTGFTHQPQHF. The chain combines TRBV6-1 with TRBJ1-5; the match to TRBD1 covers 8 bases. The germline gives CDR1 MNHNS, CDR2 SASEGT. J was trimmed by 5 bases and V by 4 bases; bases with no gene match: 10. The CDR3 totals 16 residues.

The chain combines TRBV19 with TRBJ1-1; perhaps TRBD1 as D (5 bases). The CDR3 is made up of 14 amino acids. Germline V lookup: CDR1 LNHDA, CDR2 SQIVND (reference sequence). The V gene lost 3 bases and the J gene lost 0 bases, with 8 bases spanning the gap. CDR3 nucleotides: TGTGCCAGTAGTATTCAGGGATTGAACACTGAAGCTTTCTTT. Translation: CASSIQGLNTEAFF.